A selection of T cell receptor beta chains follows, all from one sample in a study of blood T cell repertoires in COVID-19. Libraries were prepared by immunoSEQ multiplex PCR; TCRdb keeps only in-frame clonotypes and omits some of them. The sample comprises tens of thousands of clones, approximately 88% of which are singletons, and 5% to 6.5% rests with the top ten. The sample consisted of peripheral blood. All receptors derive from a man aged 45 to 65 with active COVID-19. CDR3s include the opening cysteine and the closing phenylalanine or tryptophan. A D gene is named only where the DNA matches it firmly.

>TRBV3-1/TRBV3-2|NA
CASSQGGRPLLSSYNSPLHF
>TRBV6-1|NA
CASSEGGGAPDTGELFF
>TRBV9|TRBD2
CASSVGTSGSAPGELFF
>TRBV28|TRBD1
CASSQQGGGETQYF
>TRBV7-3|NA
CASSSQGSTGELFF
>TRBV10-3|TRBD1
CAISGIGQGRNTEAFF
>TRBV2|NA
CASRDRIREEKLFF
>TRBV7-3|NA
CASSFTPDTEAFF
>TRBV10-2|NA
CASKRTRSTDTQYF
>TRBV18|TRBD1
CASSADRGGNYGYTF
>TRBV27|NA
CASSFNQGMGYTF
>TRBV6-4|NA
CASSVSGQGGDTQYF
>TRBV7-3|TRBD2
CASSFSGRSHNEQFF
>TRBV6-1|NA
CASSEGRAARDDSPLHF
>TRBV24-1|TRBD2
CATSAGLFSDEQFF
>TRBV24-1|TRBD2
CATSDTGTNYEQYF
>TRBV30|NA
CAWSHYPSYGYTF
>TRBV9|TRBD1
CASSPYGQGATYEQYF
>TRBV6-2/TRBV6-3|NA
CASSFLAPSTDTQYF
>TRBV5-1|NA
CASSAGVGEKLFF
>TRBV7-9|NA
CASSLAAGEPYGYTF
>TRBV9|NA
CASSVEQDNEQFF
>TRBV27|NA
CASSPSRGRGNTEAFF
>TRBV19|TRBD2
CASSPLGGGPNEQFF
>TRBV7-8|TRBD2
CASSSSGRESTDTQYF
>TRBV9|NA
CASSVTGTDTQYF
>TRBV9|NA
CASSVGTDTQYF
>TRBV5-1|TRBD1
CASSLRPGQGYNEQFF
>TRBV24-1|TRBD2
CATSDPGGGRYNEQFF
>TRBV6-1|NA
CASSDRGAEQYF
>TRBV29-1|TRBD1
CSVPDRAWLDYGYTF
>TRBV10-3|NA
CAITDSPPYEQYF
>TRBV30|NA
CAWSRTAFTF
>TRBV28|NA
CASSSLTRGWVNTEAFF
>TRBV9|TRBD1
CASSDPGQGEKLFF
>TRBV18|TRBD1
CASSPPQGAMVPEAFF
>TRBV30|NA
CAWSLARGGGETQYF
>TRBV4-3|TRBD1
CASSQERGLAGELFF
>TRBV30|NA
CAWSVVSGAQPQHF
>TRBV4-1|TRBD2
CASSQSTSFFYEQYF
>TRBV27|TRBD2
CARGGQGFRDTQYF
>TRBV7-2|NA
CASSLSNRNTEAFF
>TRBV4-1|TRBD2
CASSQGSGRAGDEQFF
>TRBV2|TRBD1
CASRRTGVGTQGYTF
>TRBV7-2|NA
CASSLSGNNEQFF
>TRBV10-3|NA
CAISDELYGYTF
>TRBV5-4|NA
CASSFGGNQPQHF
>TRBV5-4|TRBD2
CASSLRLAGEETQYF
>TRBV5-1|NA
CASSPGGTEAYEQYF
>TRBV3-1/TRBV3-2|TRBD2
CASSQGTSMNEQFF
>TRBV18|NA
CASSPPGEGREYF
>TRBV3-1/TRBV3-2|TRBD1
CASSQRSRRGQGESGELFF
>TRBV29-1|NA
CSVVLSGELFF
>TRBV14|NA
CASSQAPRGTKTEAFF
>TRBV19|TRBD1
CASSIVFVTGGSGELFF